Sequencing of this TCR beta chain was carried out in a study of regulatory T cells in long-lasting Graves disease (TCRdb year 2021). Regarding the research as a whole: Persistent Graves' disease was defined as antithyroid drug treatment for over 5 years with persistently positive TSH receptor autoantibodies. Persistent Graves' disease patients in the clinical cohort had taken antithyroid drugs for approximately ten years on average. A total of 33 samples underwent TCR sequencing: about 13 from persistent and roughly 20 from newly diagnosed Graves' disease patients. This study used TCR sequencing and RNA sequencing of peripheral blood to compare persistent Graves' disease patients against newly diagnosed Graves' disease patients. The study was registered as a clinical trial and conducted in China.

Study-wide findings and limitations: Persistent patients shared more public clonotypes among themselves (roughly 2,700) than newly diagnosed patients did (more than 950). Sequencing and analysis were restricted to the TCR beta chain. Preferential use of TRBV28, TRBJ1-2 and TRBJ2-5 was observed in persistent disease, whereas TRBV20-1 and TRBJ2-1 were favored in newly diagnosed disease. The authors noted that the small sample size was a limitation that may lower accuracy. Persistent Graves' disease patients showed lower TCR Shannon entropy and fewer highly expanded clones than newly diagnosed patients, suggesting clonal expansion. Because the primary lesion, thyroid tissue, could not be accessed, the study looked at peripheral blood alone.

The germline V gene (reference sequence) provides CDR1 LNHNV and CDR2 YYDKDF. From its cysteine to its phenylalanine, the CDR3 spans 12 amino acids. CDR3 DNA is the only sequence kept; it has 36 bases, read in frame from the first base. V lost 5 bases and J lost 6 bases, and the count of bases not matched to a germline gene is 2. The library was produced with multiplex PCR. Sequencing was performed on an Illumina HiSeq 4000. iRepertoire HTBI primers and Arm-PCR amplification of CDR3 regions were used to construct TCR beta libraries. Before sequencing, the PCR products underwent gel purification. In the authors' own workflow: A total of some 60 TRBV and some 15 TRBJ segments were identified across samples and were used for gene usage analysis of CDR3 amino acid clonotypes. COPE and FqMerger were used to merge the filtered high-quality paired reads into contigs. BLAST was used to align contigs to IMGT TRBV, TRBD and TRBJ reference genes, and CDR3 was defined according to IMGT. Any clonotype with a frequency above 0.1% was counted as a highly expanded clone. Shannon entropy was used to measure repertoire diversity, and the Gini coefficient was used to measure V-J evenness. A clonotype was considered public if more than one individual shared it. TCRdb reran the public reads through fastp at Q25 and MiXCR, keeping productive beta chains. Each CDR3 protein appears once, grouped with its most common genes and DNA. The V and J calls, along with clone size, are taken from TCRdb and not from the paper's own processing. This sample lists over 350,000 distinct CDR3 sequences; around 21% were detected once. Roughly 20% of the sample is held by the ten biggest clonotypes.

This clonotype occurred a few times. What this receptor recognizes is not known. No quality values exist for individual bases; no much larger clone is one base distant. The meaning of the sample's time point label: persistent/refractory GD, antithyroid drugs over 5 years with positive TRAb. RNA was extracted from PBMCs in TRIzol for both TCR sequencing and RNA sequencing. The diagnosis of Graves' disease was made according to American Thyroid Association guidelines. Recruitment of patients was carried out at an endocrinology department in Xi'an, China. Each patient gave about 8.1 milliliters of peripheral blood, collected in an EDTA anticoagulant tube. Ficoll Paque Plus density gradient separation was used to isolate PBMCs, and no further T cell sorting was performed. An Agilent 2100 Bioanalyzer and agarose gel were used to check RNA quality, and a NanoDrop 2000 was used to measure RNA concentration.

The rearranged chain carries TRBV15 and TRBJ1-1, and TRBD1 aligns with 8 junction nucleotides. This sample comprised peripheral blood mononuclear cells (PBMCs), obtained when the disease was refractory, from a patient treated with antithyroid drugs. This TCR derives from a female donor with Graves disease. The DNA sequence is as follows: TGTGCCACCAGCCTGACAGGGGCTGAAGCTTTCTTT. Its amino acids are CATSLTGAEAFF.